Many counts were recorded for the clone carrying this TCR beta chain. Per the germline V gene, CDR1 is SGHTA and CDR2 is FQGNSA. The CDR3 totals 15 residues. With 3 bases removed from V and 5 bases from J, the gap between germline ends came to 16 bases. The data derive from a study of T cells after yellow fever vaccination. TCRdb itself ran the 5' RACE reads through MiXCR, one entry per CDR3 protein. Among some 300,000 distinct CDR3 sequences listed, roughly 8.3% were seen once. Here the sequenced sample was PBMCs, taken about 49 days after the first yellow fever vaccination. This sequence originates from a man between 18 and 29 years old who received the YFV17D yellow fever vaccine. The chain carries TRBV7-2 and TRBJ1-2; D is unresolved. The CDR3 DNA sequence: TGTGCCAGCAGCTTTAGAGAGTTGGCGGATTATGGCTACACCTTC. It translates to CASSFRELADYGYTF. The entire variable domain, with the rest obtained from reference TRBV7-2 and TRBJ1-2, is as follows: GAGVSQSPSNKVTEKGKDVELRCDPISGHTALYWYRQSLGQGLEFLIYFQGNSAPDKSGLPSDRFSAERTGGSVSTLTIQRTQQEDSAVYLCASSFRELADYGYTFGSGTRLTVV.